These T cell receptor beta chains were read from a single sample in a study of T-cell memory formation after mild COVID-19. MiXCR was run by TCRdb on the 5' RACE reads, yielding one entry per CDR3 protein. The table shows 360,000 or so distinct CDR3 sequences, with approximately 27% occurring only once. The sample taken for sequencing was PBMCs or a T cell subset sorted from them (not recorded which). The receptor source for this set is an adult woman who had mild COVID-19 (a few samples of this study predate the infection). Cell type and time point are not known. CDR3s include the opening cysteine and the closing phenylalanine or tryptophan. D genes are given only for firm matches. Some rows have no size entry. The others give once, few or many, or a class for an expanded clone.

D: TRBD1
J: TRBJ1-1
V: TRBV5-1
size: NA
DNA: TGCGCCAGCAGGGCAACCGGGACAGTCGGCACTGAAGCTTTCTTT
CDR3: CASRATGTVGTEAFF

D: TRBD2
J: TRBJ2-1
V: TRBV6-5
size: NA
DNA: TGTGCCAGCAGTACCGGGACTAGTCGAGGGTACGATGAGCAGTTCTTC
CDR3: CASSTGTSRGYDEQFF

D: TRBD1
J: TRBJ1-3
V: TRBV20-1
size: NA
DNA: TGCAGTGCTAAATCTGACAGGGGGCCCGGAAACACCATATATTTT
CDR3: CSAKSDRGPGNTIYF

D: NA
J: TRBJ2-5
V: TRBV14
size: NA
DNA: TGTGCCAGCAGCCAAGGGACTCTAGAGACCCAGTACTTC
CDR3: CASSQGTLETQYF

D: TRBD1
J: TRBJ2-5
V: TRBV14
size: few
DNA: TGTGCCAGCAGCCGAAGACAGGGTGGATCGACCCAGTACTTC
CDR3: CASSRRQGGSTQYF

D: NA
J: TRBJ2-5
V: TRBV7-6
size: NA
DNA: TGTGCCAGCAGCTTAGCGCGGTCTTTTCCGGTGGAGACCCAGTACTTC
CDR3: CASSLARSFPVETQYF

D: TRBD2
J: TRBJ2-1
V: TRBV12-3/TRBV12-4
size: few
DNA: TGTGCCAGCAGTTTAGCGGGGGGGTTTGGGGAGCAGTTCTTC
CDR3: CASSLAGGFGEQFF

D: NA
J: TRBJ1-1
V: TRBV5-1
size: few
DNA: TGCGCCAGCAGCTTGGCCCGGGCAGGGAGCACTGAAGCTTTCTTT
CDR3: CASSLARAGSTEAFF

D: NA
J: TRBJ1-5
V: TRBV14
size: few
DNA: TGTGCCAGCAGCCAAGGCCCGGGGCAGCCCCAGCATTTT
CDR3: CASSQGPGQPQHF

D: NA
J: TRBJ1-1
V: TRBV18
size: NA
DNA: TGTGCCAGCTCACCTACAGCGCAGGGGAACACTGAAGCTTTCTTT
CDR3: CASSPTAQGNTEAFF

D: NA
J: TRBJ2-7
V: TRBV5-1
size: NA
DNA: TGCGCCAGCAGCACAACCTACGAGCAGTACTTC
CDR3: CASSTTYEQYF

D: NA
J: TRBJ2-3
V: TRBV24-1
size: few
DNA: TGTGCCACCAGTGATTTCCGACGGTCCGTCCTCACAGATACGCAGTATTTT
CDR3: CATSDFRRSVLTDTQYF

D: NA
J: TRBJ2-1
V: TRBV29-1
size: NA
DNA: TGCAGCGTTGTGGGGGAGTCATACAATGAGCAGTTCTTC
CDR3: CSVVGESYNEQFF

D: NA
J: TRBJ2-5
V: TRBV5-1
size: few
DNA: TGCGCCAGCAGCTTGGACCGCCGTCAAGAGACCCAGTACTTC
CDR3: CASSLDRRQETQYF

D: NA
J: TRBJ1-2
V: TRBV20-1
size: NA
DNA: TGCAGTGCTAGAGTTGTGGGCTCTCTGGGCCTCCTCCGGGGCTACACCTTC
CDR3: CSARVVGSLGLLRGYTF

D: NA
J: TRBJ1-1
V: TRBV24-1
size: NA
DNA: TGTGCCACCAGTGATTTTCGAGGGGCTGAAGCTTTCTTT
CDR3: CATSDFRGAEAFF

D: TRBD1
J: TRBJ2-1
V: TRBV4-3
size: NA
DNA: TGCGCCAGCAGCCAAGAGGGACAGGTAACCTACAATGAGCAGTTCTTC
CDR3: CASSQEGQVTYNEQFF

D: TRBD2
J: TRBJ2-2
V: TRBV27
size: NA
DNA: TGTGCCAGCAGTTTAGCGGGAGATTCTGGCACCGGGGAGCTGTTTTTT
CDR3: CASSLAGDSGTGELFF

D: NA
J: TRBJ1-2
V: TRBV12-3/TRBV12-4
size: NA
DNA: TGTGCCAGCAGTGAGCCTCGACGGGTCTACACCTTC
CDR3: CASSEPRRVYTF

D: NA
J: TRBJ2-1
V: TRBV27
size: NA
DNA: TGTGCCAGCAGTTTCCGCCCTCCGAGCTCCTACAATGAGCAGTTCTTC
CDR3: CASSFRPPSSYNEQFF

D: NA
J: TRBJ2-1
V: TRBV4-1
size: few
DNA: TGCGCCAGCAGCCAAGATCAGTTCGAGCAGTTCTTC
CDR3: CASSQDQFEQFF

D: NA
J: TRBJ1-1
V: TRBV11-1
size: NA
DNA: TGTGCCAGCAGTCGACAGAGCCTTGAAGCTTTCTTT
CDR3: CASSRQSLEAFF

D: NA
J: TRBJ1-1
V: TRBV18
size: few
DNA: TGTGCCAGCTCACCCAAAATCATTTCGATGAACACTGAAGCTTTCTTT
CDR3: CASSPKIISMNTEAFF